This is a list of T cell receptor beta chains from one sample in a study of blood T cell repertoires in COVID-19. Measured with immunoSEQ multiplex PCR; TCRdb has only the in-frame clones, and not every one. The data hold 95,000 to 150,000 clones, with 80% to 90% observed a single time. What was sequenced was peripheral blood. The receptors were sampled from a human donor in a cohort sampled during active COVID-19. The CDR3 runs from the conserved cysteine through the conserved F or W. Fields, in order: V gene, CDR3 protein.

TRBV6-2/TRBV6-3,CASRSSSGNTIYF
TRBV4-1,CASSQDPDRSSGYQETQYF
TRBV11-2,CAKGRPGTGVYEQYF
TRBV28,CASSTGTTSNQPQHF
TRBV6-5,CASSSETGVATDTQYF
TRBV10-3,CAISGTSGGARETQYF
TRBV7-2,CAVQQGPDTQYF
TRBV6-2/TRBV6-3,CASSYPSRGHYTDTQYF
TRBV10-3,CAISERGRDSPLHF
TRBV6-5,CASSWDSGPNEKLFF
TRBV7-2,CASSPPGLASTDTQYF
TRBV20-1,CSASEGLGGYTF
TRBV5-6,CASSLGAGETQYF
TRBV15,CATSSTNGGLDTDTQYF
TRBV13,CASGAGGQETQYF
TRBV12-5,CASGLVISQGMNTEAFF
TRBV5-1,CASSLVAAGSYNEQFF
TRBV24-1,CATSGFSGGYNEQFF
TRBV7-9,CASSFPLSDTF
TRBV20-1,CSASLSGELFF
TRBV7-8,CASSLALGNTIYF
TRBV7-2,CASSLLSSSYNEQFF
TRBV9,CASSAFSGGAWNEQFF
TRBV19,CASSIAGVGTGELFF
TRBV19,CASSMRGQGSYEQYF
TRBV5-6,CASSWGQGNYNEQFF
TRBV7-9,CASSYGQGGGNGYTF
TRBV21-1,CASSKRGNEQFF
TRBV7-9,CASSRDIDNSPLHF
TRBV3-1/TRBV3-2,CASSQGAIYNEQFF
TRBV21-1,CASTSGLGKLAKNIQYF
TRBV18,CASSQGTSGEQFF
TRBV24-1,CATSDSAERTKQYF
TRBV4-1,CASSQDQISYEQYF
TRBV11-2,CASSLGLITDTQYF
TRBV5-5,CASKTLQGFKGTEAFF
TRBV23-1,CASSHPGGQEFYEQYF
TRBV7-9,CASSFAGLGQFF
TRBV19,CASSIKGQANEKLFF
TRBV6-2/TRBV6-3,CASSPSTGQPQHF
TRBV9,CASSVSSANEKLFF
TRBV10-3,CAILRQGSTDTQYF
TRBV7-2,CASRLGHQGEELFF
TRBV27,CASRPLGGLESGEQYF
TRBV11-2,CASSIGRGGNKKLFF
TRBV7-6,CASSLTGVNTDTQYF
TRBV14,CASSRIAGGPLIEQYF
TRBV11-2,CASSSSGRASGGRETQYF